Below, 2 T cell receptor beta chains from the same sample are listed, as sequenced in a study of T cells after yellow fever vaccination. MiXCR, applied by TCRdb to the 5' RACE reads, yields one record per CDR3 protein. The sample includes about 330,000 distinct CDR3 sequences, approximately 4% of them seen just once. The source was PBMCs, collected 5 days after the yellow fever booster vaccination. Receptors originate from a man in his late teens or twenties who received the YFV17D yellow fever vaccine.

This clonotype has at least ten counts. This chain joins TRBV5-1 and TRBJ2-7; D is perhaps TRBD2 (5 bases). There are 15 residues in the CDR3. The V end was cut by 1 base, the J end by 4 bases, with 15 bases between. Germline V CDR1 and CDR2: SGHRS, YFSETQ. In nucleotides, the CDR3 is TGCGCCAGCAGCTTGTTCCCCGGGATGAGGTACGAGCAGTACGTC. Residues: CASSLFPGMRYEQYV.

This chain links TRBV10-3 with TRBJ2-1; 7 nucleotides align to TRBD2. Trimming took 3 bases from V and 4 from J; bases not matched to a gene: 6. Germline lookup yields CDR1 ENHRY and CDR2 SYGVKD. The CDR3 length is 15 residues. The CDR3 spells CAISEPGLGYNEQFF. The CDR3 bases are TGTGCCATCAGTGAACCCGGACTAGGGTACAATGAGCAGTTCTTC.